This T cell receptor (beta chain) is drawn from a study of T-cell memory formation after mild COVID-19. CDR3 size: 13 residues. V lost 0 bases, J lost 8 bases, and 10 bases lay in between. Germline-derived CDR1 and CDR2 are MNHEY and SVGAGI. A word on this clonotype: Its antigen is not identified.

Findings and limits, study-wide: CM and EM subsets held most contracting CD4+ clones; EMRA held CD8+ ones.

From 5'RACE with constant-segment primers came TCR alpha and TCR beta cDNA libraries that carried sample barcodes and UMIs. TCRdb independently ran MiXCR on the 5' RACE reads; one entry per CDR3 protein. The sample carries over 500,000 distinct CDR3 sequences, about 18% recorded once. The chain has TRBV6-5 and TRBJ1-2, with D perhaps TRBD1 (5 bases). This clonotype was sampled from an adult woman who had mild COVID-19 (a few samples of this study predate the infection). Cell type and time point are not known. Input material: PBMCs or a T cell subset sorted from them (not recorded which). The CDR3, as DNA: TGTGCCAGCAGTTACTCGGCACAGGAGGGCTACACCTTC. Its translation: CASSYSAQEGYTF.